This TCR beta chain was recovered during a study of CD8+CD57+ T cells in acquired aplastic anemia. About the research overall: Sorting CD4+ and CD8+ cells gave DNA averaging around 3 ug. Whole-study findings and limits: Patients and controls had CD8+ Simpson's diversity values that were not significantly distinct.

The CDR3 is 14 residues long. With 2 bases removed from V and 5 bases from J, the gap between germline ends came to 13 bases. The germline V gene has CDR1 SGHRS and CDR2 YFSETQ. TCR beta VDJ and CDR3 profiling used genomic DNA as template. Each CDR3 protein gets one entry after TCRdb re-called the reads with MiXCR. The sample holds about 170,000 distinct CDR3 sequences, more than 45% seen once. Sequencing was done on patients that had shown CD8+CD57+ cell expansion by flow cytometry. Every patient was diagnosed with severe acquired aplastic anemia. This clonotype has ten or more counts. Its antigen is not identified.

This clonotype was obtained from a human donor with aplastic anemia. Sequencing input: sorted CD4+, CD8+, or CD8+CD57+ T cells (not recorded which) from PBMCs. The rearrangement links TRBV5-1 to TRBJ2-5, with no clear D. The CDR3: CASSFSPTRETQYF. The CDR3 DNA reads TGCGCCAGCAGCTTCTCTCCGACACGGGAGACCCAGTACTTC.